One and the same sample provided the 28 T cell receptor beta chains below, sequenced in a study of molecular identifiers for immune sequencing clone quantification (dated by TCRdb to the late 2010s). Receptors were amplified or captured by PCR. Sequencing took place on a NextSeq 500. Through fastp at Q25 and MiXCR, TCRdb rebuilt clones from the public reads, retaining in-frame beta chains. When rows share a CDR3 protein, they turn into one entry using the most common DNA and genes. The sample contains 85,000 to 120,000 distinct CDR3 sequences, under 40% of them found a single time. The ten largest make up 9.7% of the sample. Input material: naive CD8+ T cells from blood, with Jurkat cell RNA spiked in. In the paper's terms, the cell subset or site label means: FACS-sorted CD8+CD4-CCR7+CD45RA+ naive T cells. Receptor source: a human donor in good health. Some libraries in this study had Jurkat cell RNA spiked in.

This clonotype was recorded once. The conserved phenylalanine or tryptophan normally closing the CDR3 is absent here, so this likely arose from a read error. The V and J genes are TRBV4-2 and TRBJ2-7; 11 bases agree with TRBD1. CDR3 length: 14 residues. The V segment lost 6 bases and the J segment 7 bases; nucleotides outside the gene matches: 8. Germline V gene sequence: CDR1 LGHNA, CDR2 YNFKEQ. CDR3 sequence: CASSPDRGPQEQYY. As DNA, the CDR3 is TGTGCCAGCAGTCCGGACAGGGGGCCCCAAGAGCAGTACTAC.

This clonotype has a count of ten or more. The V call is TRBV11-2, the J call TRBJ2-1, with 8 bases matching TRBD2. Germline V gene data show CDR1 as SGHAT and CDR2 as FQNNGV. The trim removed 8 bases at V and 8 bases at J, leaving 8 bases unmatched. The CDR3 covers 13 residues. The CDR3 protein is CASLLSGSDEQFF. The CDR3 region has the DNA TGTGCCAGCCTCCTAAGCGGGAGCGATGAGCAGTTCTTC.

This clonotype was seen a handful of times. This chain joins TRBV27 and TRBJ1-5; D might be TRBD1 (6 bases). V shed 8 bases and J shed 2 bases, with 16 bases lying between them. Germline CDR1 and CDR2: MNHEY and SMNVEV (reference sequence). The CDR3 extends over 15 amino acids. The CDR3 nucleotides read TGTGCCAGCGGGGGCCCCCGGGACGGCAATCAGCCCCAGCATTTT. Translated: CASGGPRDGNQPQHF.

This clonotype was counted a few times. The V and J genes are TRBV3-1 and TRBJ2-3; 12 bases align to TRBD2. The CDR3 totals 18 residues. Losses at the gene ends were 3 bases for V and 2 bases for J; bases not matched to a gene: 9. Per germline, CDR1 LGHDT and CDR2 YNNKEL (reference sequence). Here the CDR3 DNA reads TGTGCCAGCAGCCAGGATCTGACTAGCGGGAGAAACACAGATACGCAGTATTTT. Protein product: CASSQDLTSGRNTDTQYF.

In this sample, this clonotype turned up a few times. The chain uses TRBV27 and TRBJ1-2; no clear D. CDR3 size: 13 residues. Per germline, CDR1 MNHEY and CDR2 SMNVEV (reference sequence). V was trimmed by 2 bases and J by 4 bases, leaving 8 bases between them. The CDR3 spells CASSLLGAYGYTF. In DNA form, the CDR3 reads TGTGCCAGCAGTTTACTTGGAGCCTATGGCTACACCTTC.

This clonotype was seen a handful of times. The CDR3 sequence is CASSLNPGQKGYEQYF. As DNA, the CDR3 is TGTGCCAGCAGCTTAAATCCCGGACAGAAAGGATACGAGCAGTACTTC. The chain recombines TRBV7-9 with TRBJ2-7, with D perhaps matching TRBD1 (6 bases). The CDR3 is 16 residues long. Germline V lookup: CDR1 SEHNR, CDR2 FQNEAQ (reference sequence). Trimming took off 2 bases at V and 4 bases at J, with 18 bases between the two ends.

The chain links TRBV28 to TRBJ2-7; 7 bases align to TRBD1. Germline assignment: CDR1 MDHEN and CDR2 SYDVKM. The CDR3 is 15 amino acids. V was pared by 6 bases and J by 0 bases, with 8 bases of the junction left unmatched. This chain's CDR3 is CASSPGQESSYEQYF. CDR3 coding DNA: TGTGCCAGCAGCCCCGGACAGGAGAGCTCCTACGAGCAGTACTTC.

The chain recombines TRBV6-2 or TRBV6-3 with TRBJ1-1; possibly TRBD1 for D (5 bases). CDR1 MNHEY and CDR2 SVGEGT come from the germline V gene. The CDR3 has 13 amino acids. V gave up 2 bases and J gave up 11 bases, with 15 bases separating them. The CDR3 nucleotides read TGTGCCAGCAGTTACGATCGGCAGGGTGGCGCTTTCTTT. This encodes CASSYDRQGGAFF.

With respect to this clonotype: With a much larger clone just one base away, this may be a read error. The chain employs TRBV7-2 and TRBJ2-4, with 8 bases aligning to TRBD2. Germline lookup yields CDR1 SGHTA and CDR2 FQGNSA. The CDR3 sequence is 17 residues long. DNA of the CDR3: TGTGCCAGCAGCCCTAGGCCGGGCGGACTAGCCATAAACATTCAGTACTTC. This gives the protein CASSPRPGGLAINIQYF.

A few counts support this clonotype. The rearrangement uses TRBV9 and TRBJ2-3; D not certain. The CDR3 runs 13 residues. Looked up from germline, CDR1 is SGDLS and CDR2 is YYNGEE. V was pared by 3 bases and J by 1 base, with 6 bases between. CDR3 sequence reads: CASSGYGTDTQYF. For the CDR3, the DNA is TGTGCCAGCAGCGGCTACGGCACAGATACGCAGTATTTT.

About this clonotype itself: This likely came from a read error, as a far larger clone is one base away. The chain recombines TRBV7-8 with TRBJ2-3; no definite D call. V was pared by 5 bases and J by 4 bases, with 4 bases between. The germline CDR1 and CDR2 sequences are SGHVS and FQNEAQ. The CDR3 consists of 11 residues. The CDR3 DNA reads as TGTGCCAGCAGCATATCAGATACGCAGTATTTT. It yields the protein CASSISDTQYF.

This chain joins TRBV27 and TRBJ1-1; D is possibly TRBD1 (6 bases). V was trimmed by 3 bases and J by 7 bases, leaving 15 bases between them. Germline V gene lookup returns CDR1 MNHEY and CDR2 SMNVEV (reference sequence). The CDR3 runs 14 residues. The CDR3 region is CASSFRGLPGEAFF. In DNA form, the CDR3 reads TGTGCCAGCAGTTTCAGGGGACTGCCCGGTGAAGCTTTCTTT.

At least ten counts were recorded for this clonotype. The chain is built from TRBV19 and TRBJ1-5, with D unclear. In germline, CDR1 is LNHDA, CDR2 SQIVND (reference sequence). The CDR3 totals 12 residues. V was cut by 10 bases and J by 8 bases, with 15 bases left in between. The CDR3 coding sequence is TGTGCCAATCGCTATAACCCTGAGCCCCAGCATTTT. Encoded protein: CANRYNPEPQHF.

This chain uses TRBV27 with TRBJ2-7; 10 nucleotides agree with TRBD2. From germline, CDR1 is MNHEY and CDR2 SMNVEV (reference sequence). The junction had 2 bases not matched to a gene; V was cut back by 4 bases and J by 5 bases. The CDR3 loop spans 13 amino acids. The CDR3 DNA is TGTGCCAGCAGTTGGAGCGGGAGGGACGAGCAGTACTTC. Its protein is CASSWSGRDEQYF.

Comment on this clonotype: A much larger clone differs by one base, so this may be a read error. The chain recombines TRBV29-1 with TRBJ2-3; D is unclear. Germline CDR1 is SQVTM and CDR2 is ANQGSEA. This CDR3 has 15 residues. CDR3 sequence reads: CSVGPRGATTATQYF. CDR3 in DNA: TGCAGCGTTGGTCCAAGAGGTGCTACCACAGCTACGCAGTATTTT.

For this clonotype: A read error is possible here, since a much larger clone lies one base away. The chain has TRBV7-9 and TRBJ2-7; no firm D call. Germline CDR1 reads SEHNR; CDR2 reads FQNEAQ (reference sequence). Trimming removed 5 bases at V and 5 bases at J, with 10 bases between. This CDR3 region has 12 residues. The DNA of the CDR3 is TGTGCCAGCAGCCACGACGGCGACGAGCAGTACTTC. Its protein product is CASSHDGDEQYF.

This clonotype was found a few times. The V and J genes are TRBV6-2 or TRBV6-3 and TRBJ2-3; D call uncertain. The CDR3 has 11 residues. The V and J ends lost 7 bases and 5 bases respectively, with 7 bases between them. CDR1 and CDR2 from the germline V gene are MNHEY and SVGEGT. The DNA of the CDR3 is TGTGCCAGCATTTTTAGAGATACGCAGTATTTT. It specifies CASIFRDTQYF.

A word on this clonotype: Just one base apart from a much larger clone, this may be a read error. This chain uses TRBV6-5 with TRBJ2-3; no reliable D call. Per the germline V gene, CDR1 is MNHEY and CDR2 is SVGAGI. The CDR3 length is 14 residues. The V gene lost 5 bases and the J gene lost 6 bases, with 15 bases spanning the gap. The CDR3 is CASSTGPSTDTQYF. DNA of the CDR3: TGTGCCAGCAGTACCGGACCCTCGACGGATACGCAGTATTTT.

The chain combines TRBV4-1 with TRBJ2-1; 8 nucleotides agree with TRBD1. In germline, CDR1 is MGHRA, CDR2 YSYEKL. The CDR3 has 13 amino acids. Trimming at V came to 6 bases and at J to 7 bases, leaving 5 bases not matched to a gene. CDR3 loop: CASRGQGANEQFF. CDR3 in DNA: TGCGCCAGCAGGGGGCAGGGGGCAAATGAGCAGTTCTTC.

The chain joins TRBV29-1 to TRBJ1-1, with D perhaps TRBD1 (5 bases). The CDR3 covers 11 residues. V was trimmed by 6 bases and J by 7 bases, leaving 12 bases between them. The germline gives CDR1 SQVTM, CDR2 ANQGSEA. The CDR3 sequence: CSVVSGIEAFF. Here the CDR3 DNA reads TGCAGCGTCGTATCAGGGATTGAAGCTTTCTTT.

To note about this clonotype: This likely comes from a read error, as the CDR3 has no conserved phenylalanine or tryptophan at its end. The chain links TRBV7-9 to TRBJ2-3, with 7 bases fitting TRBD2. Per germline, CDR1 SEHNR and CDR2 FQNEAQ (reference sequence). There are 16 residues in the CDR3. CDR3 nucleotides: TGCGCCAGCAGCCAACACTATAGCGGGCTCCCCATGACGCAGTATTAT. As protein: CASSQHYSGLPMTQYY.

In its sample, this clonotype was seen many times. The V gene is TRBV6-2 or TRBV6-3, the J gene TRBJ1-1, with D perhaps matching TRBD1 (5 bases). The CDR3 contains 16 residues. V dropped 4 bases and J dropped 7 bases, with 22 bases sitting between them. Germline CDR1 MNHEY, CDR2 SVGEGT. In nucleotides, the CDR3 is TGTGCCAGCAGTTTTATGGGTCCAGGCCGTGGGGGTGAAGCTTTCTTT. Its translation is CASSFMGPGRGGEAFF.

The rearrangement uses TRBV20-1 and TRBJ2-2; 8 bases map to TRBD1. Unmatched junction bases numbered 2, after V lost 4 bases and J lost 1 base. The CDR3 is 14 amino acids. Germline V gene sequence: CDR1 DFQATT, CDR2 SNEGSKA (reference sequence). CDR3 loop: CSAIGTGNTGELFF. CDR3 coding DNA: TGCAGTGCTATCGGGACAGGGAACACCGGGGAGCTGTTTTTT.

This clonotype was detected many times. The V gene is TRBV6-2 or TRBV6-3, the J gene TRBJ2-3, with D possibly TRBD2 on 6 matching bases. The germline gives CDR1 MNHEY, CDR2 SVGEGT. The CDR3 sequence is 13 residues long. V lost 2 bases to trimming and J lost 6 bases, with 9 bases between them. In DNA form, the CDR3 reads TGTGCCAGCAGTTACCTAGCGTTGGATACGCAGTATTTT. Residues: CASSYLALDTQYF.

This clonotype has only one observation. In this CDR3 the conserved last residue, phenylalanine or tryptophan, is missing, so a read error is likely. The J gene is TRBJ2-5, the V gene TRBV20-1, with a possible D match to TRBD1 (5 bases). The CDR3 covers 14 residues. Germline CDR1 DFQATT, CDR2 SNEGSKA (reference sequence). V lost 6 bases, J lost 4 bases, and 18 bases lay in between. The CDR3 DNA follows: TGCAGTGCCTTTGCAACCAGGGAACCAGAGACCCAGTACCTC. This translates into CSAFATREPETQYL.

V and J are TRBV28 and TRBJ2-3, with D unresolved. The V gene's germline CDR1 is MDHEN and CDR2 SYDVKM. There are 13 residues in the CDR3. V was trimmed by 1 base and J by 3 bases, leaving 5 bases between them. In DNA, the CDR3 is TGTGCCAGCAGTTTATATCGGACAGATACGCAGTATTTT. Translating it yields CASSLYRTDTQYF.

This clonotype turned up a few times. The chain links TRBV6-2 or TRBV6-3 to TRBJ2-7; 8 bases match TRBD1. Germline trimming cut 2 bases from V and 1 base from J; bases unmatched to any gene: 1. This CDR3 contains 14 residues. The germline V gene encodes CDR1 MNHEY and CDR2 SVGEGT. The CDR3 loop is CASSYRDRSYEQYF. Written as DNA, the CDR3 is TGTGCCAGCAGTTACCGGGACAGGTCCTACGAGCAGTACTTC.

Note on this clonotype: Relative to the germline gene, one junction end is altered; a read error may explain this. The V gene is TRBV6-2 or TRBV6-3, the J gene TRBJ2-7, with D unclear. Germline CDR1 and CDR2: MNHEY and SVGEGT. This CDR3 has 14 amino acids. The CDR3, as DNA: TGTGCCAGCAGTTACATGGGAACGGGTATCGAGCAGTGCTTC. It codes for CASSYMGTGIEQCF.